One and the same sample provided the 10 T cell receptor beta chains below, sequenced in a study of cytomegalovirus exposure and HLA in healthy donors (dated by TCRdb to about 2017). To prepare the library, the immunoSEQ multiplex PCR assay was applied. TCRdb provides this immuneACCESS table in a form limited to in-frame rearrangements. Some clones are lacking; in checked studies, under half of them reflect an unresolved V gene, and why the rest are absent is not known. Within this sample are roughly 310,000 clones, with approximately 91% of them counted one time only. The ten largest clones take up more than 0.95% of the sample. The sequenced material came from PBMCs. The receptors shown here come from a man aged 25-45 years in good health and CMV-seronegative.

The J gene is TRBJ2-3, the V gene TRBV4-1; 9 positions match TRBD2. With V trimmed by 1 base and J by 3 bases, 5 bases remained unmatched. The length of the CDR3 is 16 residues. Germline CDR1 and CDR2: MGHRA and YSYEKL. For the CDR3, the DNA is TGCGCCAGCAGCCAAGGTGGGCGGGGGGGAACAGATACGCAGTATTTT. Translation gives CASSQGGRGGTDTQYF.

The rearrangement uses TRBV5-1 and TRBJ1-1; D call uncertain. Looked up from germline, CDR1 is SGHRS and CDR2 is YFSETQ. V gave up 2 bases and J gave up 4 bases, with 15 bases separating them. This CDR3 has 15 amino acids. CDR3 sequence (DNA): TGCGCCAGCAGCTTCCTAGGACCGGAGGCCACTGAAGCTTTCTTT. Its translation is CASSFLGPEATEAFF.

The genes are TRBV4-3 and TRBJ2-5, with TRBD1 matching over 7 bases. Germline CDR1 and CDR2: LGHNA and YSLEER. The V segment lost 4 bases and the J segment 1 base; nucleotides outside the gene matches: 12. This CDR3 is built from 17 residues. The CDR3 reads CASSLRTGLASQETQYF. CDR3 nucleotide sequence: TGCGCCAGCAGCCTTAGGACAGGCCTTGCGTCCCAAGAGACCCAGTACTTC.

The chain is built from TRBV7-2 and TRBJ2-3; D unclear. The CDR3 covers 12 residues. The ends were cut back, 6 bases at V and 2 bases at J, with 6 bases in the middle. Germline CDR1 reads SGHTA; CDR2 reads FQGNSA. The DNA of the CDR3 is TGTGCCAGCAGTCATCCCACAGATACGCAGTATTTT. Its protein is CASSHPTDTQYF.

The rearrangement joins TRBV6-6 to TRBJ1-4, with TRBD1 matching 9 bases. Germline V gives CDR1 MNHNY, CDR2 SVGAGI (reference sequence). Unmatched junction bases numbered 9, after V lost 8 bases and J lost 8 bases. CDR3 length: 14 amino acids. The CDR3 here is CASSGTGNWEKLFF. In DNA, the CDR3 is TGTGCCAGCTCCGGGACAGGGAATTGGGAAAAACTGTTTTTT.

The V and J genes are TRBV2 and TRBJ1-2; D is uncertain. The CDR3 has 14 residues. V gave up 2 bases and J gave up 3 bases, with 10 bases separating them. Germline V gives CDR1 SNHLY, CDR2 FYNNEI. The CDR3 coding sequence is TGTGCCAGCAGTGAACGGCAGGATTACTATGGCTACACCTTC. It yields the protein CASSERQDYYGYTF.

The V and J genes are TRBV5-5 and TRBJ1-5, with 9 nucleotides matching TRBD1. The CDR3 contains 14 residues. With 4 bases clipped from V and 8 bases from J, the junction kept 7 bases outside the gene matches. Germline V gene lookup returns CDR1 SGHKS and CDR2 YYEKEE (reference sequence). The CDR3 sequence: CASSRNRDREPQHF. CDR3 coding DNA: TGTGCCAGCAGCCGAAACCGGGACAGGGAGCCCCAGCATTTT.

The rearrangement joins TRBV5-1 to TRBJ2-7, with TRBD2 matching 11 bases. Germline loops: CDR1 SGHRS, CDR2 YFSETQ. V lost 2 bases and J lost 2; bases outside the gene matches: 3. The CDR3 has 15 residues. CDR3 nucleotide sequence: TGCGCCAGCAGCTTCCTTAGCGGGGGGGCCTACGAGCAGTACTTC. Translated, it gives CASSFLSGGAYEQYF.

V usage is TRBV4-1 and J usage is TRBJ1-3; D is unclear. The CDR3 is 13 residues long. Per the germline V gene, CDR1 is MGHRA and CDR2 is YSYEKL. The ends were cut back, 7 bases at V and 4 bases at J, with 11 bases in the middle. The CDR3 coding sequence is TGCGCCAGCACCCTCGGGGTAGGAAACACCATATATTTT. As protein: CASTLGVGNTIYF.

The gene calls are TRBV9 and TRBJ2-1; D is undetermined. This CDR3 spans 11 amino acids. Germline CDR1 and CDR2: SGDLS and YYNGEE. Trimming shortened V by 5 bases and J by 5 bases, and 5 bases separated the two germline ends. The CDR3 region is CASRGDNEQFF. The CDR3 DNA follows: TGTGCCAGCAGAGGAGACAATGAGCAGTTCTTC. The whole variable domain, filled in from reference TRBV9 and TRBJ2-1, reads DSGVTQTPKHLITATGQRVTLRCSPRSGDLSVYWYQQSLDQGLQFLIQYYNGEERAKGNILERFSAQQFPDLHSELNLSSLELGDSALYFCASRGDNEQFFGPGTRLTVL.